This TCR beta chain emerged from a study of blood T cells in healthy people across ages. A second PCR of about 7 to 12 cycles used a sample-barcoded 5' primer and a J-beta primer mix. Tags on each cDNA molecule came from a template-switch adaptor with 12 random nucleotides. There were at least 2.5 million CDR3-containing paired-end reads obtained from each sample. TCRdb recomputed calls from the 5' RACE reads with MiXCR, one row per CDR3 protein. In the table there are roughly 640,000 distinct CDR3 sequences, about 30% of which are singletons. This clonotype was picked up many times. The receptor's source is a woman of 80 years or more in good health. The sample consisted of blood.

The CDR3, as DNA: TGCAGCGTGGGGGACAAAACCTATGGCTACACCTTC. It yields the protein CSVGDKTYGYTF. The gene calls are TRBV29-1 and TRBJ1-2, with TRBD1 as a possible D gene (6 bases). CDR1 is SQVTM and CDR2 is ANQGSEA in the germline V gene. Trimming took 6 bases from V and 4 from J, leaving 12 bases between them. The CDR3 runs to 12 residues.